This T cell receptor (beta chain) stems from a study of blood T cell repertoires in COVID-19. At the level of the study: From the United States, Italy and Spain came samples of acute and convalescent COVID-19.

Measured with immunoSEQ multiplex PCR; TCRdb has only the in-frame clones, and not every one. The data hold hundreds of thousands of clones, with approximately 83% observed a single time. The receptor's source is a man aged 25 to 40 who had recovered from COVID-19. Sequenced sample: PBMCs or T cells enriched from blood (not recorded which).

The CDR3 DNA is TGTGCCAGCAGTTTACAGGGGGCGGGTGAAGCTTTCTTT. It encodes CASSLQGAGEAFF. The V and J genes are TRBV12-3 or TRBV12-4 and TRBJ1-1, with 8 bases identical to TRBD1. This CDR3 is built from 13 residues. Trimming at V came to 2 bases and at J to 7 bases, leaving 3 bases not matched to a gene.